Listed below are T cell receptor beta chains from one sample, sequenced in a study of blood T cell repertoires in COVID-19. Assay used: immunoSEQ multiplex PCR; TCRdb lists only in-frame clones, some missing. The sample has some 120,000 clones; 77% are singletons. The specimen sequenced was peripheral blood. Source of these receptors: a human donor in a cohort sampled during active COVID-19. CDR3s include the opening cysteine and the closing phenylalanine or tryptophan. D genes are given only for firm matches. Not every row has a clone size; where given, it reads once, few, many or a size class.

V: TRBV7-2
size: .
D: TRBD1
J: TRBJ2-7
DNA: TGTGCCAGCAGCTCTCCGGGACAGGTGGACTACGAGCAGTACTTC
CDR3: CASSSPGQVDYEQYF

V: TRBV28
size: .
D: .
J: TRBJ1-1
DNA: TGTGCCAGCAGTTTCCGGGACACACGTGAAGCTTTCTTT
CDR3: CASSFRDTREAFF

V: TRBV2
size: few
D: .
J: TRBJ2-7
DNA: TGTGCCAGCAGTTCCCTACTAGCTGGCGAGCAGTACTTC
CDR3: CASSSLLAGEQYF

V: TRBV10-3
size: .
D: TRBD1
J: TRBJ2-7
DNA: TGTGCCATCAGTGAGTCGCTTCCTGGGGACAGTAGCTCCTACGAGCAGTACTTC
CDR3: CAISESLPGDSSSYEQYF

V: TRBV19
size: .
D: .
J: TRBJ1-1
DNA: TGTGCCAGTAGTGCGATGAACACTGAAGCTTTCTTT
CDR3: CASSAMNTEAFF

V: TRBV9
size: .
D: TRBD2
J: TRBJ2-7
DNA: TGTGCCAGCAGCGCCCTCGGGAGGGGCGAGCAGTACTTC
CDR3: CASSALGRGEQYF

V: TRBV6-5
size: .
D: TRBD1
J: TRBJ1-5
DNA: TGTGCCAGCAGTCCGACAGGGATGAGCAATCAGCCCCAGCATTTT
CDR3: CASSPTGMSNQPQHF

V: TRBV11-2
size: .
D: TRBD1
J: TRBJ1-3
DNA: TGTGCCAGCAGCTCGGGGACAGGGATAAACACCATATATTTT
CDR3: CASSSGTGINTIYF

V: TRBV6-1
size: .
D: .
J: TRBJ1-1
DNA: TGTGCCAGCAGTGAAGCAGGGGTAATGAACACTGAAGCTTTCTTT
CDR3: CASSEAGVMNTEAFF

V: TRBV28
size: .
D: .
J: TRBJ1-1
DNA: TGTGCCAGCAGTCCCCACGCGGGACGGGGTACCACTGAAGCTTTCTTT
CDR3: CASSPHAGRGTTEAFF

V: TRBV18
size: .
D: TRBD2
J: TRBJ2-7
DNA: TGTGCCAGCTCACCCGGACTAGCGGTAGTCCACGAGCAGTACTTC
CDR3: CASSPGLAVVHEQYF

V: TRBV6-1
size: .
D: .
J: TRBJ2-5
DNA: TGTGCCAGCAGTGAAGTCATCTTGAGGAGGACCGACTCCCAAGAGACCCAGTACTTC
CDR3: CASSEVILRRTDSQETQYF

V: TRBV28
size: .
D: .
J: TRBJ2-7
DNA: TGTGCCAGCAGTTTATCATATCCGGGGAACGAGCAGTACTTC
CDR3: CASSLSYPGNEQYF

V: TRBV6-5
size: .
D: .
J: TRBJ1-5
DNA: TGTGCCAGCAGTTACTCGAAAGGGGATAGCAATCAGCCCCAGCATTTT
CDR3: CASSYSKGDSNQPQHF

V: TRBV10-3
size: once
D: TRBD2
J: TRBJ2-7
DNA: TGTGCCACAGGGGGGACTAGCGGGAGGTTGTACGAGCAGTACTTC
CDR3: CATGGTSGRLYEQYF

V: TRBV7-3
size: .
D: .
J: TRBJ2-1
DNA: TGTGCCAGCAGCTTAAGTAGAAGCAATGAGCAGTTCTTC
CDR3: CASSLSRSNEQFF

V: TRBV29-1
size: .
D: .
J: TRBJ1-1
DNA: TGCAGCGTGGAAAAGGGGGAAGGAACTGAAGCTTTCTTT
CDR3: CSVEKGEGTEAFF

V: TRBV14
size: once
D: .
J: TRBJ1-6
DNA: TGTGCCAGCAGCTTCAGTGGCTATAATTCACCCCTCCACTTT
CDR3: CASSFSGYNSPLHF

V: TRBV6-5
size: .
D: .
J: TRBJ1-1
DNA: TGTGCCAGCAGTAGACGTGGCGGTGAAGCTTTCTTT
CDR3: CASSRRGGEAFF

V: TRBV2
size: .
D: TRBD1
J: TRBJ1-1
DNA: TGTGCCAGCAAGGGACAGGTGAACACTGAAGCTTTCTTT
CDR3: CASKGQVNTEAFF